This T cell receptor (beta chain) is drawn from a study of T cell responses to AZD1222 COVID-19 vaccine. About the research overall: Pooling of second doses given at about 4 or about 12 weeks was done.

Assay: immunoSEQ multiplex PCR; the TCRdb copy retains only in-frame clones and omits some. The sample has around 110,000 clones; about 90% are singletons. V gave up 4 bases and J gave up 1 base; unmatched junction bases: 12. CDR3 length: 18 amino acids. Germline loops: CDR1 SGHRS, CDR2 YFSETQ. This sample comprised peripheral blood, obtained on day 0 of AZD1222 vaccination. The sequence came from an adult in good health. V gene TRBV5-1 combines with J gene TRBJ2-2; 8 positions agree with TRBD1. CDR3 sequence reads: CASSPLQRTGRNTGELFF. In DNA, the CDR3 is TGCGCCAGCAGCCCACTCCAAAGGACAGGGAGGAACACCGGGGAGCTGTTTTTT.